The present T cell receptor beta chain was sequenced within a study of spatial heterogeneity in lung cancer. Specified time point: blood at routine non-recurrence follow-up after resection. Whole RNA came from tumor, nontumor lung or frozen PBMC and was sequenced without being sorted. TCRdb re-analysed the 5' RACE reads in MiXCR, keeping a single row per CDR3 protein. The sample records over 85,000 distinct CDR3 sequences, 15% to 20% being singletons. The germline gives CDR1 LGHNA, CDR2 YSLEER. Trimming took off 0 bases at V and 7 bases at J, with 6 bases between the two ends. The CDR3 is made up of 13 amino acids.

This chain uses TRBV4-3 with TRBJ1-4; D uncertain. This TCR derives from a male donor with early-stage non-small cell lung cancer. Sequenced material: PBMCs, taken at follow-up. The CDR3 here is CASSQDRREKLFF. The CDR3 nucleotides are TGCGCCAGCAGCCAAGATCGCCGTGAAAAACTGTTTTTT.